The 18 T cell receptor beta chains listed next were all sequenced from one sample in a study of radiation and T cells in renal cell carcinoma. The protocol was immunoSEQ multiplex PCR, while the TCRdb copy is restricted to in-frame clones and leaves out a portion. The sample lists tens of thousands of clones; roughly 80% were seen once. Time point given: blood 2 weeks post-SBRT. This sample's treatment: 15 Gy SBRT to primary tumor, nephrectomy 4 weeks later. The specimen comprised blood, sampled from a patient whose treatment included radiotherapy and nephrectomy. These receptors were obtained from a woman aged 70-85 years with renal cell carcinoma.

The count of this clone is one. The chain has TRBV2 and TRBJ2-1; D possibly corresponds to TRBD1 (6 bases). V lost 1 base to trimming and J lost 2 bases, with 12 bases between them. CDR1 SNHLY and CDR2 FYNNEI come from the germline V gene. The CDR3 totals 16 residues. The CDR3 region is CASSEGQGFAYNEQFF. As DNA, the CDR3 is TGTGCCAGCAGTGAAGGCCAGGGGTTTGCCTACAATGAGCAGTTCTTC.

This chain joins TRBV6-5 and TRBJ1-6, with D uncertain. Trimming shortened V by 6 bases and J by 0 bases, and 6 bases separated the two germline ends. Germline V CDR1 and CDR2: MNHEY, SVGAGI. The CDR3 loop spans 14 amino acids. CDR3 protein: CASSLNSYNSPLHF. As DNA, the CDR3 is TGTGCCAGCAGCCTGAACTCCTATAATTCACCCCTCCACTTT.

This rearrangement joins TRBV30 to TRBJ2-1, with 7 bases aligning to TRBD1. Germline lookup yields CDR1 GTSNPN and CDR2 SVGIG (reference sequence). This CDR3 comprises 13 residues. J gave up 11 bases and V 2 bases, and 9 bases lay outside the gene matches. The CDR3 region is CAWSRIGGEKQFF. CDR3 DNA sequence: TGTGCCTGGAGTCGGATAGGGGGCGAGAAGCAGTTCTTC.

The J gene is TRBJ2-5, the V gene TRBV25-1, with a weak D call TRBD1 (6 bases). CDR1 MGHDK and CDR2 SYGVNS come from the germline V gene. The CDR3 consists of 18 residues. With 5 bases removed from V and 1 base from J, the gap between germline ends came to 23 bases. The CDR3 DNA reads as TGTGCCAGCAGTCATACCGGCGACAGGTTGGGTTTCCAAGAGACCCAGTACTTC. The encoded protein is CASSHTGDRLGFQETQYF.

The CDR3 protein is CASSPEGRGLSANTGELFF. CDR3 coding DNA: TGTGCCAGCAGCCCTGAGGGCAGGGGGCTAAGCGCGAACACCGGGGAGCTGTTTTTT. The J gene is TRBJ2-2, the V gene TRBV5-4; TRBD1 aligns across 8 bases. The CDR3 runs to 19 residues. V lost 4 bases and J lost 0; bases outside the gene matches: 14. Per the germline V gene, CDR1 is SGHNT and CDR2 is YYREEE (reference sequence). The whole variable domain, filled in from reference TRBV5-4 and TRBJ2-2, reads ETGVTQSPTHLIKTRGQQVTLRCSSQSGHNTVSWYQQALGQGPQFIFQYYREEENGRGNFPPRFSGLQFPNYSSELNVNALELDDSALYLCASSPEGRGLSANTGELFFGEGSRLTVL.

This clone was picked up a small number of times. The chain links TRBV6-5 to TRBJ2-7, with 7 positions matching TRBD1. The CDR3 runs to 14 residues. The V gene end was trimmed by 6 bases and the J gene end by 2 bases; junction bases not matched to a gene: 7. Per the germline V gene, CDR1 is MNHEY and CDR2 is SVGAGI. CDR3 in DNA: TGTGCCAGCAGCTGGGACAGTGACGCCTACGAGCAGTACTTC. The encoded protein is CASSWDSDAYEQYF.

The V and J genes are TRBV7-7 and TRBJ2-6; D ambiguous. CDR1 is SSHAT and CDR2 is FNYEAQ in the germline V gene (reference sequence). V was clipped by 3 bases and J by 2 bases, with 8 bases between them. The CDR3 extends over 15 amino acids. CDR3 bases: TGTGCCAGCAGCTTGCATTGGACTGGGGCCAACGTCCTGACTTTC. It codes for CASSLHWTGANVLTF.

Here the CDR3 reads CASSRTGGKADTQYF. CDR3 nucleotides: TGTGCCAGCAGCCGGACAGGGGGGAAGGCAGATACGCAGTATTTT. The chain carries TRBV7-3 and TRBJ2-3; TRBD1 agrees at 10 bases. CDR1 is SGHTA and CDR2 is FQGTGA in the germline V gene. The CDR3 has 15 residues. V lost 5 bases to trimming and J lost 4 bases; unmatched junction nucleotides: 6.

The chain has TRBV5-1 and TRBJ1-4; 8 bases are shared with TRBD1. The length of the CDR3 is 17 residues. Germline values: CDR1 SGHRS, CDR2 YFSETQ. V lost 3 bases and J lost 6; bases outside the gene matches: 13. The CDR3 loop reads CASSSRTGTKADEKLFF. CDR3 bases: TGCGCCAGCAGCTCCAGGACAGGGACTAAAGCGGATGAAAAACTGTTTTTT. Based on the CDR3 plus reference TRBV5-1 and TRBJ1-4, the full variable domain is KAGVTQTPRYLIKTRGQQVTLSCSPISGHRSVSWYQQTPGQGLQFLFEYFSETQRNKGNFPGRFSGRQFSNSRSEMNVSTLELGDSALYLCASSSRTGTKADEKLFFGSGTQLSVL.

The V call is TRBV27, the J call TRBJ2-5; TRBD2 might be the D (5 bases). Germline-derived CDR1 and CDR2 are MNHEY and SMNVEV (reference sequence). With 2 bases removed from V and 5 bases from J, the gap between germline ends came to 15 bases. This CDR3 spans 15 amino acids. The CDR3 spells CASSLAEARVETQYF. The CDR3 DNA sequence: TGTGCCAGCAGTTTAGCGGAGGCCCGAGTGGAGACCCAGTACTTC.

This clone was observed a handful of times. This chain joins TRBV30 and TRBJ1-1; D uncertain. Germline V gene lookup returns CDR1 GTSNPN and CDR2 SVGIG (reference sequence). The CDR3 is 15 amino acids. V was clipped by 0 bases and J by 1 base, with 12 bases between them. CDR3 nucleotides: TGTGCCTGGAGTGTACTCCCGGAGGGGAACACTGAAGCTTTCTTT. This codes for CAWSVLPEGNTEAFF.

The CDR3 sequence: CASKVGGGRTEAFF. The CDR3 DNA sequence: TGTGCCAGCAAGGTTGGGGGGGGCAGGACTGAAGCTTTCTTT. The chain has TRBV6-5 and TRBJ1-1; D may be TRBD1 (6 bases). The germline CDR1 and CDR2 sequences are MNHEY and SVGAGI. The CDR3 sequence is 14 residues long. The V end was cut by 7 bases, the J end by 5 bases, with 17 bases between.

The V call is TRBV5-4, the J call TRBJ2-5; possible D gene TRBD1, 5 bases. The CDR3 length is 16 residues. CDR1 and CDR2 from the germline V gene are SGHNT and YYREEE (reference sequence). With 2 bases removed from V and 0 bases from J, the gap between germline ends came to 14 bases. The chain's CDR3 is CASSFGGASYQETQYF. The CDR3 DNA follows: TGTGCCAGCAGCTTCGGTGGGGCGTCGTACCAAGAGACCCAGTACTTC.

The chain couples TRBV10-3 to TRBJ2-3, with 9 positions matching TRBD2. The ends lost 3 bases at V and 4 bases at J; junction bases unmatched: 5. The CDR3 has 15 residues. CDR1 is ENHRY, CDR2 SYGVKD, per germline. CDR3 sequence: CAISEVAGGSDTQYF. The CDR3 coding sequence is TGTGCCATCAGTGAAGTGGCGGGGGGGTCAGATACGCAGTATTTT.

The CDR3 nucleotides are TGTGCCATCAGTAATCCGGGACAGGGAGGCACTGAAGCTTTCTTT. Translating gives CAISNPGQGGTEAFF. The chain combines TRBV10-3 with TRBJ1-1, with 9 bases lining up with TRBD1. This CDR3 is 15 amino acids long. Germline lookup yields CDR1 ENHRY and CDR2 SYGVKD. The trim removed 5 bases at V and 4 bases at J, leaving 8 bases unmatched.

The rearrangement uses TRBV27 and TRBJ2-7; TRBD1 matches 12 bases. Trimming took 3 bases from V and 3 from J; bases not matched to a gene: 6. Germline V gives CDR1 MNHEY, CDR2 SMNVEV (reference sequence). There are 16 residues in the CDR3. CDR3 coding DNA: TGTGCCAGCAGTTTTGGGACAGGGGGCGCGGACTACGAGCAGTACTTC. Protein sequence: CASSFGTGGADYEQYF.

The CDR3 here is CASSPIRTPQETQYF. The CDR3 bases are TGCGCCAGCAGCCCGATCAGGACACCACAAGAGACCCAGTACTTC. The chain has TRBV5-1 and TRBJ2-5, with a weak D call TRBD1 (5 bases). Germline V gives CDR1 SGHRS, CDR2 YFSETQ. Trimming stripped 4 bases from V and 2 bases from J, with 15 bases between. The CDR3 is 15 residues long.

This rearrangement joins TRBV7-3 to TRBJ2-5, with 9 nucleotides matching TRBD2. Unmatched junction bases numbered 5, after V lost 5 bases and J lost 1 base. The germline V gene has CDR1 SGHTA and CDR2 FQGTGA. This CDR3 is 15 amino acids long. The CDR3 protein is CASSQGAGGQETQYF. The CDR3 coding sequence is TGTGCCAGCAGCCAGGGAGCGGGAGGCCAAGAGACCCAGTACTTC. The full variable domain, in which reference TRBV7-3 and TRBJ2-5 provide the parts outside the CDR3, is GAGVSQTPSNKVTEKGKYVELRCDPISGHTALYWYRQSLGQGPEFLIYFQGTGAADDSGLPNDRFFAVRPEGSVSTLKIQRTERGDSAVYLCASSQGAGGQETQYFGPGTRLLVL.